The next 10 T cell receptor beta chains were all read from a single sample in a study of T cell responses to AZD1222 COVID-19 vaccine. The data were produced by immunoSEQ multiplex PCR, yet TCRdb's version contains in-frame clones alone and is incomplete. The repertoire holds some 81,000 clones, with 75% to 95% as singletons. Sequences were derived from peripheral blood, sampled 28 days after the second AZD1222 dose. The source of these receptors is an adult who received the AZD1222 COVID-19 vaccine.

V is TRBV5-1 and J is TRBJ1-1; possibly TRBD1 for D (5 bases). In germline, CDR1 is SGHRS, CDR2 YFSETQ. The CDR3 covers 15 residues. V was cut by 0 bases and J by 4 bases, with 13 bases left in between. For the CDR3, the DNA is TGCGCCAGCAGCTTGGCCGGGGCTGCGGGCACTGAAGCTTTCTTT. Protein sequence: CASSLAGAAGTEAFF.

This rearrangement joins TRBV18 to TRBJ1-4, with D perhaps matching TRBD1 (5 bases). With 6 bases removed from V and 0 bases from J, the gap between germline ends came to 14 bases. CDR3 length equals 16 residues. Germline V gene lookup returns CDR1 KGHSH and CDR2 LQKENI. This chain's CDR3 is CASSRGMLTTNEKLFF. In nucleotides, the CDR3 is TGTGCCAGCTCTCGGGGGATGCTAACAACTAATGAAAAACTGTTTTTT.

This chain connects TRBV20-1 to TRBJ1-2; no clear D. Deletions cut 3 bases from V and 4 bases from J, with 9 bases between. This CDR3 has 12 amino acids. Per germline, CDR1 DFQATT and CDR2 SNEGSKA (reference sequence). The CDR3 loop reads CSASPGPYGYTF. The DNA for the CDR3 is TGCAGTGCTAGTCCGGGTCCCTATGGCTACACCTTC.

This chain connects TRBV12-3 or TRBV12-4 to TRBJ1-2; no firm D call. With 4 bases removed from V and 0 bases from J, the gap between germline ends came to 6 bases. The CDR3 spans 13 residues. The CDR3 DNA reads as TGTGCCAGCAGTTGGGGAGCTAACTATGGCTACACCTTC. As protein: CASSWGANYGYTF.

The rearrangement joins TRBV27 to TRBJ1-1; TRBD1 matches 9 bases. V lost 11 bases and J lost 1; bases outside the gene matches: 14. The CDR3 loop spans 16 amino acids. Germline CDR1 is MNHEY and CDR2 is SMNVEV (reference sequence). The CDR3 reads CASKFEVGQGNTEAFF. The CDR3 DNA sequence: TGTGCCTCAAAGTTCGAGGTGGGACAGGGGAACACTGAAGCTTTCTTT.

The V call is TRBV15, the J call TRBJ1-2, with D hard to call. The ends were cut back, 1 base at V and 6 bases at J, with 12 bases in the middle. The germline CDR1 and CDR2 sequences are LNHNV and YYDKDF (reference sequence). The CDR3 runs 14 residues. CDR3 coding DNA: TGTGCCACCAGCAGAGTGGGGTTTCGCGATGGCTACACCTTC. This encodes CATSRVGFRDGYTF. Drawing the rest from reference TRBV15 and TRBJ1-2, the complete variable domain is DAMVIQNPRYQVTQFGKPVTLSCSQTLNHNVMYWYQQKSSQAPKLLFHYYDKDFNNEADTPDNFQSRRPNTSFCFLDIRSPGLGDTAMYLCATSRVGFRDGYTFGSGTRLTVV.

The chain joins TRBV4-2 to TRBJ1-4, with D hard to call. The CDR3 totals 12 residues. CDR1 LGHNA and CDR2 YNFKEQ come from the germline V gene. V was clipped by 1 base and J by 5 bases, with 2 bases between them. CDR3 bases: TGTGCCAGCAGCCAAGTAAATGAAAAACTGTTTTTT. Translation gives CASSQVNEKLFF.

The rearrangement uses TRBV7-2 and TRBJ1-4, with D maybe TRBD1 (6 bases). Trimming cost V 2 bases and J 7 bases, with 20 bases left between them. CDR3 length: 17 residues. The germline gives CDR1 SGHTA, CDR2 FQGNSA. CDR3 in DNA: TGTGCCAGCAGCTTATCCGGGGGGCGGAGGTTTGGTGAAAAACTGTTTTTT. It translates to CASSLSGGRRFGEKLFF.

The V gene is TRBV11-3, the J gene TRBJ2-2; D may be TRBD2 (6 bases). V lost 1 base and J 9 bases, leaving 9 bases between the germline ends. The CDR3 loop spans 13 amino acids. Germline CDR1 SGHNT, CDR2 YENEEA. The CDR3 DNA reads TGTGCCAGCAGCTTAGGTACTAGCCGGGAGCTGTTTTTT. Translating it yields CASSLGTSRELFF.

V and J are TRBV13 and TRBJ2-7; maybe TRBD2 (5 bases). V gave up 8 bases and J gave up 6 bases, with 14 bases separating them. The germline V gene encodes CDR1 PRHDT and CDR2 FYEKMQ (reference sequence). CDR3 size: 12 residues. The CDR3 DNA sequence: TGTGCCAGCCGACGGGAACGGTTCGAGCAGTACTTC. Translated: CASRRERFEQYF.